This T cell receptor beta chain was documented in a study of blood T cell repertoires in COVID-19. Study summary: Some COVID-19 samples were acute and others convalescent; all came from the United States, Italy and Spain. The cDNA or gDNA used as material had been derived from T cells, B-cell-depleted T cells, or PBMCs.

Authors' methods: Estimated nucleated cell counts came from reference gene primer amplification. The method was immunoSEQ multiplex PCR; TCRdb's version includes in-frame clones alone and lacks a portion of them. V, J and clone size reflect that table, while D and trimming were determined from the DNA. The data show roughly 71,000 clones, more than 70% seen once. V dropped 6 bases and J dropped 9 bases, with 27 bases sitting between them. Germline V lookup: CDR1 MNHEY, CDR2 SVGEGT. The CDR3 consists of 17 residues. Sequences were obtained from peripheral blood. The chain links TRBV6-2 or TRBV6-3 to TRBJ1-3; D perhaps matches TRBD1 (5 bases). The sequence was collected from a man aged 50-60 years with active COVID-19. The CDR3 protein is CASSPSVARGLDGTIYF. The CDR3 nucleotides are TGTGCCAGCAGCCCTAGCGTAGCCCGGGGGTTGGACGGCACCATATATTTT.